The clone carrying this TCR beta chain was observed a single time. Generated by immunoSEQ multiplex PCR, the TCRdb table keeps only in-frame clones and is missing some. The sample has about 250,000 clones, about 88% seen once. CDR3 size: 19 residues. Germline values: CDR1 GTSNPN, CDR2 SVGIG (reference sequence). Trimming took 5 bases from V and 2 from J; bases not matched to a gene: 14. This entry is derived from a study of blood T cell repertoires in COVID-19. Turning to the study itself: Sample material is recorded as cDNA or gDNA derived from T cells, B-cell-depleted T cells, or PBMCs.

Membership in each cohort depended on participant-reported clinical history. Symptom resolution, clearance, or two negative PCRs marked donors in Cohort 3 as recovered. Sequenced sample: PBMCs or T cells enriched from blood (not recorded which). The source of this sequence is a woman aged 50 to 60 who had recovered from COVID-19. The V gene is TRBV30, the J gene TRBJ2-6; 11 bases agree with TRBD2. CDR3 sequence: CAWDLAGGWGPTGANVLTF. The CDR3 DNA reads TGTGCCTGGGACCTAGCGGGAGGTTGGGGACCCACTGGGGCCAACGTCCTGACTTTC.